The sequence of this TCR beta chain was determined in a study of blood T cell repertoires in COVID-19. Study context: Some COVID-19 samples were acute and others convalescent; all came from the United States, Italy and Spain. T cells, B-cell-depleted T cells, or PBMCs supplied cDNA or gDNA.

Per the original methods: Scientists estimated how many nucleated cells there were by amplifying reference gene primers. TCRdb's table, derived via immunoSEQ multiplex PCR, lists solely in-frame clones and lacks some. V, J and clone size reflect that table, while D and trimming were determined from the DNA. This table holds about 78,000 clones, roughly 89% found once. The ends were cut back, 4 bases at V and 0 bases at J, with 7 bases in the middle. This CDR3 contains 13 residues. CDR1 is SGHKS, CDR2 YYEKEE, per germline (reference sequence). The source material was peripheral blood. This chain joins TRBV5-5 and TRBJ1-2, with D unresolved. The sequence came from an elderly woman with active or convalescent COVID-19. The CDR3 here is CASSQQANYGYTF. The CDR3 DNA follows: TGTGCCAGCAGCCAACAAGCTAACTATGGCTACACCTTC.